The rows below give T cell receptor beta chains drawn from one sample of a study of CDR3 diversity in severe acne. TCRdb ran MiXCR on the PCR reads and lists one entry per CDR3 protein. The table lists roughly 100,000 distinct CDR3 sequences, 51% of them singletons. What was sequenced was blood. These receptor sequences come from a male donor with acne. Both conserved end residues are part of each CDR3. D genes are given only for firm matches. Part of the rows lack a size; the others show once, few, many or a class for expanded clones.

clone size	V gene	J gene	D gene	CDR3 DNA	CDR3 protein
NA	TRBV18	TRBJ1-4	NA	TGTGCCAGCTCACCAACGAGGGAAATAACTAATGAAAAACTGTTTTTT	CASSPTREITNEKLFF
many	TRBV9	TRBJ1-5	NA	TGTGCCAGCAGTGGATCCTATAGCAATCAGCCCCAGCATTTT	CASSGSYSNQPQHF
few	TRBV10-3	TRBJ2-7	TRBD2	TGTGCCATCAGTGGGGGACTAGCGACCTACGAGCAGTACTTC	CAISGGLATYEQYF
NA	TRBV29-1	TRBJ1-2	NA	TGCAGCGTTGATTTAGGGGTCGACTATGGCCACACCTTC	CSVDLGVDYGHTF
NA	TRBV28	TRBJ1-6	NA	TGTGCCAGCAAAAAACAGGGAGCAGAGTCGTTGGCCTATAATTCACCCCTCCACTTT	CASKKQGAESLAYNSPLHF
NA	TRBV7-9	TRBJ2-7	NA	TGTGCCAGCACTACCGGCCCCCCAGCCTACGAGCAGTACTTC	CASTTGPPAYEQYF
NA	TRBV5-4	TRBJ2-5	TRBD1	TGTGCCAGCAGCTGGACAGGGGAAGAGACCCAGTACTTC	CASSWTGEETQYF
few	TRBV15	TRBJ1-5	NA	TGTGCCACCAGTTGGGACGGCAATCAGCCCCAGCATTTT	CATSWDGNQPQHF
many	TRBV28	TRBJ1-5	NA	TGTGCCAGCAGTTTCTTCGGTCAGCCCCAGCATTTT	CASSFFGQPQHF
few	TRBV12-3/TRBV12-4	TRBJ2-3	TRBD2	TGTGCCAGCAGTTTCCCTTATAGACTAGCGGGAGGTGGAGAAAATACGCAGTATTTT	CASSFPYRLAGGGENTQYF
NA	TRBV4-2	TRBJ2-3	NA	TGTGCCAGCAGCCCTAGTTCGAACGCGGGGCTTGAAGATACGCAGTATTTT	CASSPSSNAGLEDTQYF
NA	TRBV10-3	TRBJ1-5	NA	TGTGCCAGCAGTGAAGGCGGTCAGCCCCAGCATTTT	CASSEGGQPQHF
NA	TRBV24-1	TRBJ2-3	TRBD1	TGTGCCACCATCCAGGGGGCCAGCACAGATACGCAGTATTTT	CATIQGASTDTQYF
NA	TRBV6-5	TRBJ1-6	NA	TGTGCCACCAGACTGGACGGGGGACACCTCTCCTATAATTCACCCCTCCACTTT	CATRLDGGHLSYNSPLHF
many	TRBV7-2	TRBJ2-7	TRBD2	TGTGCCAGCAGCTGGGGGGGGGGGGGGGACTACGAGCAGTACTTC	CASSWGGGGDYEQYF
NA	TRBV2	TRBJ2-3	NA	TGTGCCAGCAGTGACCTCGGGCGAGGCACAGATACGCAGTATTTT	CASSDLGRGTDTQYF
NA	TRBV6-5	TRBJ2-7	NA	TGTGCCAGCAGTCACAAACAGGCCTACGAGCAGTACTTC	CASSHKQAYEQYF
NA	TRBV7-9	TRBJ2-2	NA	TGCGCCAGCAGCCACCCGGCGGGGTCAGGGGGCACCGGGGAGCTGTTTTTT	CASSHPAGSGGTGELFF
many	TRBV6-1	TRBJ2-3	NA	TGTGCCAGCAGTCAGTTACGGGCAGATACGCAGTATTTT	CASSQLRADTQYF
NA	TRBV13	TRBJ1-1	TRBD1	TGTGCCAGCAGCCAAGAGGGGTCACAGGGGCGCGCTGAAGCTTTCTTT	CASSQEGSQGRAEAFF
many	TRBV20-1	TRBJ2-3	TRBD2	TGCAGTGCTAAATTGATCGTAGCGGGGGGGACTACAGATACGCAGTATTTT	CSAKLIVAGGTTDTQYF
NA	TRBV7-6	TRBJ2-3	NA	TGTGCCAGCAGCCTTATCGCCGGCACAGATACGCAGTATTTT	CASSLIAGTDTQYF
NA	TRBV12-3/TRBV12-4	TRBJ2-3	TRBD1	TGTGCCAGCAGTTTCCTGACAGGGAAATATGGCTACACAGATACGCAGTATTTT	CASSFLTGKYGYTDTQYF
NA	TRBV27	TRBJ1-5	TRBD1	TGTGCCAGCCGACAGGGGCTTGATCAGCCCCAGCATTTT	CASRQGLDQPQHF
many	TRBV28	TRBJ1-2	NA	TGTGCCAGCAGTCCCCAGGGGTTCCACGGCTACACCTTC	CASSPQGFHGYTF
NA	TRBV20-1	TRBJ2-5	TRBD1	TGCAGTGCTAGGGACAACGGACAGGCCCAAGAGACCCAGTACTTC	CSARDNGQAQETQYF
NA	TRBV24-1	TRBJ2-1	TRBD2	TGTGCCACCAGTGATTTGCGACTAGCGGTCTACAATGAGCAGTTCTTC	CATSDLRLAVYNEQFF
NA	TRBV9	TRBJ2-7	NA	TGTGCCAGCAGCGTCCCGGGGGTCTACGAGCAGTACTTC	CASSVPGVYEQYF
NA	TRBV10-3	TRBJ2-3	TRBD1	TGTGCCATCAGTGAGCCCGGATTGTGGGGACAGGGCCTCACAGATACGCAGTATTTT	CAISEPGLWGQGLTDTQYF
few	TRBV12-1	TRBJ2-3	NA	TGTGCCAGCAGCTCGGGAACTAGCGGGGGCCCAATAGGAACAGATACGCAGTATTTT	CASSSGTSGGPIGTDTQYF
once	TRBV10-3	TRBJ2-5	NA	TGTGCCATACGTCAGACCTACGAGACCCAGTACTTC	CAIRQTYETQYF
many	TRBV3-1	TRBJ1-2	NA	TGTGCCAGCAGCCACGAAAACTATGGCTACACCTTC	CASSHENYGYTF
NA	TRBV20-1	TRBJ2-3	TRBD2	TGCAGTGCTAGAGCAGAAGGGACTAGCGGGAGCACAGATACGCAGTATTTT	CSARAEGTSGSTDTQYF
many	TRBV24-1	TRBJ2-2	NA	TGTGCCACCAGTTACGGGGGGAACACCGGGGAGCTGTTTTTT	CATSYGGNTGELFF
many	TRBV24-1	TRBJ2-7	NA	TGTGCCACCAGTGATTTGCGGGACCCTCTACCTTACGAGCAGTACTTC	CATSDLRDPLPYEQYF
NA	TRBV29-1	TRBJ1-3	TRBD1	TGCAGCGTTGAGACAGGGGCCTCTGGAAACACCATATATTTT	CSVETGASGNTIYF
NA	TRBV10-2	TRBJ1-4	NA	TGCGCCAGCAGTGAGTCGCGGGACCGGTATAATGAAAAACTGTTTTTT	CASSESRDRYNEKLFF
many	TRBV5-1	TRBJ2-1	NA	TGCGCCAGCAGCTCGGCGGCCTTTAATGAGCAGTTCTTC	CASSSAAFNEQFF
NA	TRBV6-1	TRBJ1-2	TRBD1	TGTGCCAGCAGTTCCCCCGGGACAGGGAATGGCTACACCTTC	CASSSPGTGNGYTF
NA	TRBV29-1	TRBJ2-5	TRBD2	TGCAGCGTTTTACTGGCGGGAGAAGAGACCCAGTACTTC	CSVLLAGEETQYF
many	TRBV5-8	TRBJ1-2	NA	TGTGCCAGCAGCCTACTACAGGGCTTGGATGGCTACACCTTC	CASSLLQGLDGYTF
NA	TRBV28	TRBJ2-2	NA	TGTGCCAGCAGTTTATACCTCGGGGAGCTGTTTTTT	CASSLYLGELFF
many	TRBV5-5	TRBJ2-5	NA	TGTGCCAGCAGCACATTCCGGGCCGGTGTAGGTGAGACCCAGTACTTC	CASSTFRAGVGETQYF
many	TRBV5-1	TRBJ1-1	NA	TGCGCCAGCAGCCGAACCCAGAACACTGAAGCTTTCTTT	CASSRTQNTEAFF
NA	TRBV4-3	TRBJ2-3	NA	TGCGCCAGCAGCCAAGAGTGGGAAGGTACGCAGTATTTT	CASSQEWEGTQYF
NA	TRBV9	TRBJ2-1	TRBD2	TGTGCCAGCAGCGGGATAGGGACTAGCGGGAGCTCCTACAATGAGCAGTTCTTC	CASSGIGTSGSSYNEQFF